The present entry profiles one TCR beta chain with its context. Trimming took off 2 bases at V and 1 base at J, with 17 bases between the two ends. CDR3 length equals 17 residues. Germline V CDR1 and CDR2: SGHRS, YFSETQ. The assay was immunoSEQ multiplex PCR, and TCRdb's table has in-frame clones only and misses some. The table shows some 350,000 clones, with about 86% occurring only once. The data stem from a study of blood T cell repertoires in COVID-19. Sequences were obtained from peripheral blood. The clonotype was recovered from a man aged 30-40 years with active or convalescent COVID-19. V and J are TRBV5-1 and TRBJ2-3; D might be TRBD2 (7 bases). The CDR3 region is CASSFLGGRGRTDTQYF. CDR3 nucleotides: TGCGCCAGCAGCTTCCTCGGGGGGCGGGGGCGCACAGATACGCAGTATTTT.